The clone carrying this TCR beta chain was found many times. The target antigen is unknown. In each sequencing run, over 170 million TCR-beta sequences were generated from 15-18 subjects. MiXCR, run by TCRdb on the 5' RACE reads, gives a single entry per CDR3 protein. The table has tens of thousands of distinct CDR3 sequences, roughly 4.5% seen once. The data originate from a study of neurological immune-mediated disorders. The CDR3 extends over 13 amino acids. CDR1 is SGHRS, CDR2 YFSETQ, per germline. V lost 4 bases, J lost 4 bases, and 10 bases lay in between. The time point here: longitudinal time-point 3. Broader study findings: The multiple sclerosis repertoire cluster was not associated with any clinical or MRI feature. No expanded-clone CDR3 amino acid sequence recurred across subjects, suggesting private TCR-beta repertoires.

This TCR derives from a woman aged 60-75 years with multiple sclerosis. V is TRBV5-1 and J is TRBJ2-3, with D possibly being TRBD1 or TRBD2 (5 bases each). Input material: PBMCs. The DNA for the CDR3 is TGCGCCAGCAGCCTGGGACGTCCAGATACGCAGTATTTT. Translation: CASSLGRPDTQYF.